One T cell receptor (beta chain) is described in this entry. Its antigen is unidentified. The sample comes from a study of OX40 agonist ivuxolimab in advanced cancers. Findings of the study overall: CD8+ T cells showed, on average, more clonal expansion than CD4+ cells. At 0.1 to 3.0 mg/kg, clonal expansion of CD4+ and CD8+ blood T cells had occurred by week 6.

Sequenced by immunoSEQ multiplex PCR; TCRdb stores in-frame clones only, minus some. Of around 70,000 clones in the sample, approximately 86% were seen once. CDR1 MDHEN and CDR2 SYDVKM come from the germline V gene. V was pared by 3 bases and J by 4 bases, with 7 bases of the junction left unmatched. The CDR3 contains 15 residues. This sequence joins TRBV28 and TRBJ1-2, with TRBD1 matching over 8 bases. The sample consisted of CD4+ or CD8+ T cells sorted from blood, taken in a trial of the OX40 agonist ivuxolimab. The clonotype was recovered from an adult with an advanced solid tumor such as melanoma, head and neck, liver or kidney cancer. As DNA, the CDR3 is TGTGCCAGCAGTTTCACCGGACAGGGCAGCTATGGCTACACCTTC. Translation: CASSFTGQGSYGYTF.